In this sample, the clone carrying this TCR beta chain turned up many times. The antigen remains undetermined. This sample is part of a study of T-cell reconstitution after alpha-beta-depleted transplantation in children. General study results and limits: TCRbeta diversity was high at day 60 in some patients (a result of surviving recipient T cells and thymic progenitors).

The V gene's germline CDR1 is SGHVS and CDR2 FNYEAQ. J gave up 4 bases and V 1 base, and 4 bases lay outside the gene matches. This CDR3 has 14 residues. Preparing the TCRbeta library involved the use of unique molecular identifiers. Each CDR3 protein gets one entry after TCRdb re-called the PCR reads with MiXCR. The sample has some 4,000 distinct CDR3 sequences, about a quarter seen once. The material sequenced was PBMCs, mostly from graft donor cells, taken 60 days after TCRalphabeta/CD19-depleted stem cell transplant. The clonotype originates from a boy in the first two years of life who had a stem cell transplant for SCID, so the T cells may come from the graft donor. The chain joins TRBV7-6 to TRBJ2-7; TRBD2 aligns across 7 bases. The CDR3 DNA reads TGTGCCAGCAGCTTAGTGCGGGGGAGTTACGAGCAGTACTTC. It translates to CASSLVRGSYEQYF.